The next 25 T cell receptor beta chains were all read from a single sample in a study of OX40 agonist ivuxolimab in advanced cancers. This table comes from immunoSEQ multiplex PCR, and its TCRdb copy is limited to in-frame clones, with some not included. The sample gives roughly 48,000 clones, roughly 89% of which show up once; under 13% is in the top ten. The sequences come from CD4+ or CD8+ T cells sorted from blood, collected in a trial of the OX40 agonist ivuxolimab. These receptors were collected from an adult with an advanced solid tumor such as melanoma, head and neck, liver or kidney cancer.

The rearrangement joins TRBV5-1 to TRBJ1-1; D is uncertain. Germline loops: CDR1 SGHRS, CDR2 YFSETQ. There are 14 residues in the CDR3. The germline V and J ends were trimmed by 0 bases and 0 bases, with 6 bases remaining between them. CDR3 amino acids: CASSLGLMNTEAFF. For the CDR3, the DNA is TGCGCCAGCAGCTTGGGACTGATGAACACTGAAGCTTTCTTT. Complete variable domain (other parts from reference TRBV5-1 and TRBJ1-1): KAGVTQTPRYLIKTRGQQVTLSCSPISGHRSVSWYQQTPGQGLQFLFEYFSETQRNKGNFPGRFSGRQFSNSRSEMNVSTLELGDSALYLCASSLGLMNTEAFFGQGTRLTVV.

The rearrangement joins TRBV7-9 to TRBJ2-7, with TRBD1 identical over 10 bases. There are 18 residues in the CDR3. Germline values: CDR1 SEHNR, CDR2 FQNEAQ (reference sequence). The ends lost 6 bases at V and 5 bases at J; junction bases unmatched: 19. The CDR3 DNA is TGTGCCAGCAGGGTATTAGCCCTCGGGACAGGGGAAACAAACGAGCAGTACTTC. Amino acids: CASRVLALGTGETNEQYF.

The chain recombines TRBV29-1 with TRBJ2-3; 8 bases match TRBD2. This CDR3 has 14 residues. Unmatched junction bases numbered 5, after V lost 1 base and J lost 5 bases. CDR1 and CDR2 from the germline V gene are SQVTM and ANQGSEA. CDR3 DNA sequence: TGCAGCGTTGAAGGTTGGACTAGCCGAGATACGCAGTATTTT. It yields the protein CSVEGWTSRDTQYF.

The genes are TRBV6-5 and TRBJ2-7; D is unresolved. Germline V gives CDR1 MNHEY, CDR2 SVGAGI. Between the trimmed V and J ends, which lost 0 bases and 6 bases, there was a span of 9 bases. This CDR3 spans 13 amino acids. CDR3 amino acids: CASSYSGSREQYF. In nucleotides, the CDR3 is TGTGCCAGCAGTTACTCAGGGTCTCGCGAGCAGTACTTC.

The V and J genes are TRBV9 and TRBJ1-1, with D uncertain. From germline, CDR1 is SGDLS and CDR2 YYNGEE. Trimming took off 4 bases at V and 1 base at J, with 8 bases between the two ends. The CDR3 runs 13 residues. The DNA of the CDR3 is TGTGCCAGCAGCCCCTGGAGGAACACTGAAGCTTTCTTT. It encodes CASSPWRNTEAFF.

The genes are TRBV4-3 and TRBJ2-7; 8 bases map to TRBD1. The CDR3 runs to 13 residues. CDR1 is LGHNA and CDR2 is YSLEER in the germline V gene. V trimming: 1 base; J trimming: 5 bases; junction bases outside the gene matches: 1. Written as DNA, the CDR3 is TGCGCCAGCAGCCAAGCAGGGGGCAACGAGCAGTACTTC. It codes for CASSQAGGNEQYF.

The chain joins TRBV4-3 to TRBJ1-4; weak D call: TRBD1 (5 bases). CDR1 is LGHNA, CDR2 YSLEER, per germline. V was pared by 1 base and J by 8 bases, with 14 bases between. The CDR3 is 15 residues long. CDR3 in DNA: TGCGCCAGCAGCCAAGTAGGGACCCGGGGGGAAAAACTGTTTTTT. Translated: CASSQVGTRGEKLFF.

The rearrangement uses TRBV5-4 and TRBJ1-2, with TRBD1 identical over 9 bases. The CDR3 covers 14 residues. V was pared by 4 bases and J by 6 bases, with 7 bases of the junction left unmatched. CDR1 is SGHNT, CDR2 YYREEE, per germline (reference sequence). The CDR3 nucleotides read TGTGCCAGCAGCCCGGGGGACAGGGTGAATGGCTACACCTTC. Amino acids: CASSPGDRVNGYTF.

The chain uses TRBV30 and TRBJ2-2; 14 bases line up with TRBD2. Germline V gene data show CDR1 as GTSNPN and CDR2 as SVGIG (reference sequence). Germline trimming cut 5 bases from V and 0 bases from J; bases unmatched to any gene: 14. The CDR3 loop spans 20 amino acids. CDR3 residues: CAWSAYGTSGSVPNTGELFF. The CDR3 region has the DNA TGTGCCTGGTCGGCCTACGGGACTAGCGGGAGTGTACCGAACACCGGGGAGCTGTTTTTT.

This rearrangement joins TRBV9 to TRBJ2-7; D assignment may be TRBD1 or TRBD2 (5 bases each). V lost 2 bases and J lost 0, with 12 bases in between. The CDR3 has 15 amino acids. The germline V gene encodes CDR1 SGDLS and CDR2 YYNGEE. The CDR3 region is CASSVGGYSSYEQYF. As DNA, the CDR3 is TGTGCCAGCAGCGTTGGGGGTTACAGCTCCTACGAGCAGTACTTC.

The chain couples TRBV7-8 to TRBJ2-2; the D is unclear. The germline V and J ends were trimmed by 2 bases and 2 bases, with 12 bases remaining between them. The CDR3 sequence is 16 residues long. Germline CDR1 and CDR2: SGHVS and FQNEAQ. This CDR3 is CASSLRPGSNTGELFF. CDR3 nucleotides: TGTGCCAGCAGCTTACGTCCCGGCAGCAACACCGGGGAGCTGTTTTTT.

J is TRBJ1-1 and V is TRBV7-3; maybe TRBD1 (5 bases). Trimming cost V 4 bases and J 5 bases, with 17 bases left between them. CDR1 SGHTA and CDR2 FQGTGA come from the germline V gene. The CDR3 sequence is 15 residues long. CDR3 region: CASSSRPGTATEAFF. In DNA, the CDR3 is TGTGCCAGCAGCTCCAGGCCCGGGACTGCTACTGAAGCTTTCTTT.

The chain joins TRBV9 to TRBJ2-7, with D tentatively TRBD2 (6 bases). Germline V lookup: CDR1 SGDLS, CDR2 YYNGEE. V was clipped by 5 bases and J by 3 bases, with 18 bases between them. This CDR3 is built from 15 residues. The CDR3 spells CASSGYGGAGYEQYF. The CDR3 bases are TGTGCCAGCAGTGGTTATGGTGGAGCGGGCTACGAGCAGTACTTC.

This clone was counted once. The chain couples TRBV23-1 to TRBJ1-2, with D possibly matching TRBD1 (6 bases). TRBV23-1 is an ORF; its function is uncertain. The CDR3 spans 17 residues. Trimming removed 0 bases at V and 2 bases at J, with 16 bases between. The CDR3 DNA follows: TGCGCCAGCAGTCAATCTACTAGGGGGTTTTGGAACTATGGCTACACCTTC. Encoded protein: CASSQSTRGFWNYGYTF.

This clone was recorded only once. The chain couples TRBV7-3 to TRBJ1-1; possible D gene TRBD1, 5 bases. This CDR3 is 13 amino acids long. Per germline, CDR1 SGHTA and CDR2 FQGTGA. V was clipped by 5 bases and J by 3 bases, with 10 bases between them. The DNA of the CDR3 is TGTGCCAGCAGCCCGGGGGGGTACACTGAAGCTTTCTTT. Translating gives CASSPGGYTEAFF.

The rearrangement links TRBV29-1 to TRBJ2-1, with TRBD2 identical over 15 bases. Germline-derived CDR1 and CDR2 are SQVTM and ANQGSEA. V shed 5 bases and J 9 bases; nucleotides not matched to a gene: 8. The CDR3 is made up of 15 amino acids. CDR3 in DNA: TGCAGCGTTCAGGGACTAGCGGGAGGTGGCGGTGAGCAGTTCTTC. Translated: CSVQGLAGGGGEQFF.

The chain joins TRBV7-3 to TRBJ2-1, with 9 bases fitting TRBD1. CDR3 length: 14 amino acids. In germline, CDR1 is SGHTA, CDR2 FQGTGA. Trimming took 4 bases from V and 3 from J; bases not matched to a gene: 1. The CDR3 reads CASSSTGGYNEQFF. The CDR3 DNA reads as TGTGCCAGCAGCTCGACAGGGGGCTACAATGAGCAGTTCTTC.

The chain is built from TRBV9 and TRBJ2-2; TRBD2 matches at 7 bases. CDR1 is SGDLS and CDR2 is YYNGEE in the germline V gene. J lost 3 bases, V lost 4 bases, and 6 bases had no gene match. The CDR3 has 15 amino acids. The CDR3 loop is CASSPRAGDTGELFF. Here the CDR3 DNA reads TGTGCCAGCAGCCCCCGGGCGGGAGACACCGGGGAGCTGTTTTTT.

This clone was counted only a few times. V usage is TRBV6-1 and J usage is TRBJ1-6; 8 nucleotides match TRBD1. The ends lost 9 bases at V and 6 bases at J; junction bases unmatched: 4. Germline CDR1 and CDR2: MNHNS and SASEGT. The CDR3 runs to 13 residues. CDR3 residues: CASAQGVNSPLHF. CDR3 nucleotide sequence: TGTGCCAGTGCACAGGGGGTTAATTCACCCCTCCACTTT.

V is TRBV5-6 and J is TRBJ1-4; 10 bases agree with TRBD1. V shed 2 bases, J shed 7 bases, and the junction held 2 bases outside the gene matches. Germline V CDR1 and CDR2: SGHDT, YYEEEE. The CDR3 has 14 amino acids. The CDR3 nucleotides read TGTGCCAGCAGCTTAGGACAGGGGGGTGAAAAACTGTTTTTT. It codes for CASSLGQGGEKLFF.

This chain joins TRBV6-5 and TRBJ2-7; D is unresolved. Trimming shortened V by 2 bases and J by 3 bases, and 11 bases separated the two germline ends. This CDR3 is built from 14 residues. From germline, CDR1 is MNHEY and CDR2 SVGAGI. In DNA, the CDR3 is TGTGCCAGCAGTTACGGGCTCGACGGCTACGAGCAGTACTTC. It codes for CASSYGLDGYEQYF.

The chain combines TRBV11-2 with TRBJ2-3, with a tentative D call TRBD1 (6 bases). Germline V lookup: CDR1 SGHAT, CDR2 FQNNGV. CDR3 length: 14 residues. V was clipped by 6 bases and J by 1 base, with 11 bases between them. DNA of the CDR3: TGTGCCAGCAGTCCGGACAGCGGCACAGATACGCAGTATTTT. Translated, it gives CASSPDSGTDTQYF.

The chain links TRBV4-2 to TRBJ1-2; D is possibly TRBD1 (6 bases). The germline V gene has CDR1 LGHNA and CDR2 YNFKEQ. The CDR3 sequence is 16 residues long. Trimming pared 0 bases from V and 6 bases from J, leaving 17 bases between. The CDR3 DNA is TGTGCCAGCAGCCAAGATGAGGGGGTGATAACGGATGGCTACACCTTC. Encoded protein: CASSQDEGVITDGYTF.

This CDR3 reads CASSEIPGMLSYEQYF. DNA for the CDR3: TGTGCCAGCAGCGAAATCCCCGGGATGCTCTCCTACGAGCAGTACTTC. This chain connects TRBV7-6 to TRBJ2-7, with D possibly being TRBD2 (5 bases). Germline V gives CDR1 SGHVS, CDR2 FNYEAQ. The CDR3 is 16 residues long. Trimming removed 5 bases at V and 0 bases at J, with 17 bases between.

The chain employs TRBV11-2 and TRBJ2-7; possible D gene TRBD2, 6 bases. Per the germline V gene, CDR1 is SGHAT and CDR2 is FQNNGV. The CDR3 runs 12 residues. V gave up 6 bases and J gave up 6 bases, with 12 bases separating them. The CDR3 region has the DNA TGTGCCAGCAGTTTGGGACTTTCCGAGCAGTACTTC. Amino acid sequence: CASSLGLSEQYF.